The entry below describes one T cell receptor beta chain. Its antigen remains unidentified. The sample comes from a study of graft-versus-host responses after intestinal transplantation. Looking at the study overall: The transplants performed in recipients were multivisceral, liver-intestinal, or isolated intestinal. Anti-thymocyte globulin induction, then tacrolimus and steroids for two to four years, went to all recipients.

The CDR3 contains 14 residues. The germline V gene has CDR1 SGHKS and CDR2 YYEKEE (reference sequence). V was clipped by 3 bases and J by 4 bases, with 13 bases between them. Data came from immunoSEQ multiplex PCR; TCRdb stores just in-frame clones and leaves some out. The sample holds more than 65,000 clones, 84% seen once. General observations from the study: Peak levels of circulating GvH clones tracked with early post-transplant HvG declines. The authors found GvH clones in recipient marrow, some appearing first in ileum or blood.

Sequences were derived from unstimulated CD4+ T cells sorted from spleen or lymph node cells, sampled before transplant. The origin of this receptor is a human donor who was the organ donor for an intestinal transplant. V gene TRBV5-5 combines with J gene TRBJ1-1, with D tentatively TRBD1 (5 bases). The CDR3: CASSYTFRVTEAFF. Written as DNA, the CDR3 is TGTGCCAGCAGCTATACCTTCAGGGTCACTGAAGCTTTCTTT.